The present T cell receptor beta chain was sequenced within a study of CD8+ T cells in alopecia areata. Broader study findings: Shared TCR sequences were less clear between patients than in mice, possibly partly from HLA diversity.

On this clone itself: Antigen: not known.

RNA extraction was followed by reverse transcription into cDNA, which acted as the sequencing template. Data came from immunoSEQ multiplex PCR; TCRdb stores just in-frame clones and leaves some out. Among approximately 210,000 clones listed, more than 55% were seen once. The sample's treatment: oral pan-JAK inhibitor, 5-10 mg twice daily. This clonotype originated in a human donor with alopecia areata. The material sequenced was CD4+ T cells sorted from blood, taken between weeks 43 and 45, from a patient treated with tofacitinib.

CDR3 nucleotides: TGTGCCTGTCGACAGGGGCCTGATTCACCCCTCCACTTT. As protein: CACRQGPDSPLHF. The chain uses TRBV30 and TRBJ1-6; 8 bases match TRBD1. CDR3 length: 13 amino acids. Germline values: CDR1 GTSNPN, CDR2 SVGIG (reference sequence). With 6 bases clipped from V and 8 bases from J, the junction kept 6 bases outside the gene matches. The variable domain in full, completed from reference TRBV30 and TRBJ1-6, reads SQTIHQWPATLVQPVGSPLSLECTVEGTSNPNLYWYRQAAGRGLQLLFYSVGIGQISSEVPQNLSASRPQDRQFILSSKKLLLSDSGFYLCACRQGPDSPLHFGNGTRLTVT.